The clone carrying this T cell receptor (beta chain) was seen a few times. Antigen specificity is unknown. With 3 bases removed from V and 3 bases from J, the gap between germline ends came to 17 bases. CDR1 and CDR2 (germline): MNHEY, SMNVEV (reference sequence). This CDR3 region has 16 residues. Samples each had at least 6 micrograms of total RNA extracted. The record originates from a study of blood T cells in healthy people across ages. Findings and limits, study-wide: Diversity estimates from one million T cells were considered underestimates. Observed TCR beta diversity per million T cells went down as age went up. This fall followed a roughly linear course with age. When set beside aged donors, long-lived donors presented more naive CD4+ cells and higher diversity.

Through a sample-barcoded 5' primer and a J-beta primer mix, a second PCR was run for about 7 to 12 cycles. One entry per CDR3 protein, called by TCRdb with MiXCR from the 5' RACE reads. In the table there are about 1.6 million distinct CDR3 sequences, around 35% of which are singletons. The sequencing input was blood. The sequence was obtained from a woman under 40 in good health. The chain carries TRBV27 and TRBJ1-2; D is undetermined. The CDR3 coding sequence is TGTGCCAGCAGTTTCATTGACTCGCGTCGGCACTATGGCTACACCTTC. Its translation is CASSFIDSRRHYGYTF.